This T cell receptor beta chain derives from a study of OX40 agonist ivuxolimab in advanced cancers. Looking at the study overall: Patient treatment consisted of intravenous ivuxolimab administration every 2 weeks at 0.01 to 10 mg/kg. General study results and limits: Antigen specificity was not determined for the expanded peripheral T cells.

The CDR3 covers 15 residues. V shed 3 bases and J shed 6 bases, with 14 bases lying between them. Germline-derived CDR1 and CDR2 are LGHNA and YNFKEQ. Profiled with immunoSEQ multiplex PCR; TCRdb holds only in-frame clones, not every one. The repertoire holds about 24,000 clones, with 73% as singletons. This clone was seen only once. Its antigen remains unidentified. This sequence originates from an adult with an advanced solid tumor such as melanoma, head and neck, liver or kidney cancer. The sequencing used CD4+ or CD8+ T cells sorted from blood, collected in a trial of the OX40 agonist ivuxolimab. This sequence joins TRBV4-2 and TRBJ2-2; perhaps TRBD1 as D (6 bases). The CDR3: CASSHTTGLAGELFF. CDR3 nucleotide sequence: TGTGCCAGCAGCCATACTACAGGGCTCGCCGGGGAGCTGTTTTTT.